A single sample is the source of the 21 T cell receptor beta chains below, sequenced in a study of T cells after yellow fever vaccination. Via MiXCR, TCRdb re-called the 5' RACE reads, giving one row per CDR3 protein. The sample consists of 300,000 to 400,000 distinct CDR3 sequences, 8.5% to 9% of them appearing once. The material was PBMCs, obtained on the day of the first yellow fever vaccination. The source of these receptors is a man aged 18-30 years who received the YFV17D yellow fever vaccine.

Here the CDR3 DNA reads TGCGCCAGCAGCCAAAAGACAGGGGGGGATAATTCACCCCTCCACTTT. Amino acid sequence: CASSQKTGGDNSPLHF. The rearrangement links TRBV4-1 to TRBJ1-6; the match to TRBD1 covers 9 bases. This CDR3 has 16 amino acids. CDR1 MGHRA and CDR2 YSYEKL come from the germline V gene. With V trimmed by 2 bases and J by 5 bases, 4 bases remained unmatched.

This chain uses TRBV24-1 with TRBJ2-5; D is perhaps TRBD1 or TRBD2 (5 bases each). Between the trimmed V and J ends, which lost 4 bases and 1 base, there was a span of 15 bases. The germline gives CDR1 KGHDR, CDR2 SFDVKD. This CDR3 has 16 residues. The DNA for the CDR3 is TGTGCCACCAGTGAGCTCAGGGCGAGGGGCCAAGAGACCCAGTACTTC. Its translation: CATSELRARGQETQYF.

This clonotype was detected only a few times. The genes are TRBV29-1 and TRBJ2-5; TRBD2 aligns across 9 bases. CDR1 is SQVTM and CDR2 is ANQGSEA in the germline V gene. CDR3 length equals 14 residues. V dropped 7 bases and J dropped 2; count of bases not matched to a gene: 8. CDR3 DNA: TGCAGCGCAACCGGGACTAGCAGGCAAGAGACCCAGTACTTC. It encodes CSATGTSRQETQYF.

The J gene is TRBJ2-1, the V gene TRBV20-1; D call uncertain. This CDR3 contains 16 residues. Germline values: CDR1 DFQATT, CDR2 SNEGSKA (reference sequence). V dropped 3 bases and J dropped 6 bases, with 21 bases sitting between them. CDR3 nucleotides: TGCAGTGCTAGTGATACGGGCGCGCCTATCCCCAATGAGCAGTTCTTC. Its translation is CSASDTGAPIPNEQFF.

The chain carries TRBV4-1 and TRBJ2-2; no clear D gene. CDR1 MGHRA and CDR2 YSYEKL come from the germline V gene. The V end lost 3 bases, the J end lost 6 bases, and 11 bases lay between the germline ends. This CDR3 region has 14 residues. The CDR3 sequence is CASSHSPSAGELFF. The CDR3 DNA is TGCGCCAGCAGCCATTCCCCGTCGGCCGGGGAGCTGTTTTTT.

The sample holds a few counts of this clonotype. This sequence joins TRBV4-1 and TRBJ2-1, with TRBD2 matching over 12 bases. There are 18 residues in the CDR3. Germline V lookup: CDR1 MGHRA, CDR2 YSYEKL. The V and J ends lost 0 bases and 8 bases, in that order; junction bases with no gene match: 11. The CDR3 DNA reads as TGCGCCAGCAGCCAAGATCAGACTAGCGGGGGTATCAGTTATGAGCAGTTCTTC. The encoded protein is CASSQDQTSGGISYEQFF.

There are a few counts of this clonotype. The V gene is TRBV29-1, the J gene TRBJ1-2, with D possibly matching TRBD1 (5 bases). Trimming removed 5 bases from V and 2 bases from J, with 6 bases in between. CDR3 length: 11 residues. CDR1 is SQVTM, CDR2 ANQGSEA, per germline. CDR3 nucleotide sequence: TGCAGCGTTTCAGGGAACTATGGCTACACCTTC. It encodes CSVSGNYGYTF.

The table lists this clonotype with a few counts. The rearrangement uses TRBV7-2 and TRBJ1-5, with a possible D match to TRBD1 (5 bases). CDR1 and CDR2 (germline): SGHTA, FQGNSA. With 5 bases removed from V and 6 bases from J, the gap between germline ends came to 20 bases. The CDR3 length is 16 residues. DNA of the CDR3: TGTGCCAGCAGCGCCGGCCGGGGCATTGGTAGTCAGCCCCAGCATTTT. Amino acids: CASSAGRGIGSQPQHF.

The chain has TRBV4-2 and TRBJ1-5; D might be TRBD1 (5 bases). Trimming took off 1 base at V and 0 bases at J, with 7 bases between the two ends. The CDR3 has 15 residues. Germline CDR1 is LGHNA and CDR2 is YNFKEQ. CDR3 nucleotide sequence: TGTGCCAGCAGCCAAGGGGGGAGTAGCAATCAGCCCCAGCATTTT. Its protein product is CASSQGGSSNQPQHF.

For the CDR3, the DNA is TGCGCCAGCAGCCAAGAGAGGGGGACAGGGGATGAAAAACTGTTTTTT. Its translation: CASSQERGTGDEKLFF. The rearrangement uses TRBV4-1 and TRBJ1-4, with 10 bases identical to TRBD1. Germline V gene sequence: CDR1 MGHRA, CDR2 YSYEKL. CDR3 size: 16 residues. V shed 0 bases and J 6 bases; nucleotides not matched to a gene: 4.

This clonotype was found a few times. The chain links TRBV5-4 to TRBJ2-2; D remains unclear. V dropped 4 bases and J dropped 5 bases, with 6 bases sitting between them. Germline lookup yields CDR1 SGHNT and CDR2 YYREEE (reference sequence). The CDR3 has 12 amino acids. This CDR3 reads CASSPVTGELFF. CDR3 nucleotide sequence: TGTGCCAGCAGCCCCGTAACCGGGGAGCTGTTTTTT. Looking up the rest from reference TRBV5-4 and TRBJ2-2 gives the full variable domain: ETGVTQSPTHLIKTRGQQVTLRCSSQSGHNTVSWYQQALGQGPQFIFQYYREEENGRGNFPPRFSGLQFPNYSSELNVNALELDDSALYLCASSPVTGELFFGEGSRLTVL.

V and J are TRBV7-2 and TRBJ1-4, with D possibly matching TRBD1 (5 bases). Trimming took off 8 bases at V and 4 bases at J, with 11 bases between the two ends. Germline values: CDR1 SGHTA, CDR2 FQGNSA. This CDR3 has 13 amino acids. The CDR3 coding sequence is TGTGCCAGCGGGGCAGCACGTAATGAAAAACTGTTTTTT. The encoded protein is CASGAARNEKLFF.

This chain links TRBV18 with TRBJ1-1; 9 bases match TRBD1. The CDR3 loop spans 15 amino acids. The germline gives CDR1 KGHSH, CDR2 LQKENI. Losses at the gene ends were 3 bases for V and 4 bases for J; bases not matched to a gene: 6. The CDR3 nucleotides are TGTGCCAGCTCACCTCTAGGGACAGGGAGCACTGAAGCTTTCTTT. Translation gives CASSPLGTGSTEAFF.

This clonotype was detected only a few times. J is TRBJ1-1 and V is TRBV7-2; D is uncertain. Trimming left V 5 bases short and J 1 base short, with 11 bases between. CDR3 length: 14 residues. Germline V gene lookup returns CDR1 SGHTA and CDR2 FQGNSA. The CDR3 reads CASSLWVTNTEAFF. The CDR3 nucleotides read TGTGCCAGCAGCCTTTGGGTTACGAACACTGAAGCTTTCTTT. Variable domain in full (rest from reference TRBV7-2 and TRBJ1-1): GAGVSQSPSNKVTEKGKDVELRCDPISGHTALYWYRQSLGQGLEFLIYFQGNSAPDKSGLPSDRFSAERTGGSVSTLTIQRTQQEDSAVYLCASSLWVTNTEAFFGQGTRLTVV.

In its sample, this clonotype was seen a few times. The chain uses TRBV7-9 and TRBJ1-1, with 9 bases aligning to TRBD1. V gave up 4 bases and J gave up 4 bases; unmatched junction bases: 10. CDR3 length equals 16 residues. The V gene's germline CDR1 is SEHNR and CDR2 FQNEAQ (reference sequence). CDR3 loop: CASSSRDRVGFTEAFF. In nucleotides, the CDR3 is TGTGCCAGCAGCTCGCGGGACAGGGTAGGTTTCACTGAAGCTTTCTTT.

This clonotype was observed a few times. The chain has TRBV28 and TRBJ2-3, with 7 bases lining up with TRBD2. The CDR3 is 15 amino acids. Germline V gene sequence: CDR1 MDHEN, CDR2 SYDVKM. The junction had 10 bases not matched to a gene; V was cut back by 6 bases and J by 4 bases. CDR3 protein: CASRVGGRVADTQYF. CDR3 bases: TGTGCCAGCAGGGTAGGAGGGAGGGTTGCAGATACGCAGTATTTT. The whole variable domain, remainder taken from reference TRBV28 and TRBJ2-3, is DVKVTQSSRYLVKRTGEKVFLECVQDMDHENMFWYRQDPGLGLRLIYFSYDVKMKEKGDIPEGYSVSREKKERFSLILESASTNQTSMYLCASRVGGRVADTQYFGPGTRLTVL.

The chain combines TRBV7-2 with TRBJ2-5; a weak D match, TRBD1 (6 bases). V lost 3 bases, J lost 4 bases, and 12 bases lay in between. Germline V gene data show CDR1 as SGHTA and CDR2 as FQGNSA. The CDR3 is 14 amino acids. The CDR3 protein is CASSFGQLGETQYF. CDR3 nucleotide sequence: TGTGCCAGCAGCTTCGGACAGTTAGGAGAGACCCAGTACTTC.

Only a few counts were recorded for this clonotype. The chain is built from TRBV6-5 and TRBJ1-1; 10 positions agree with TRBD1. The CDR3 sequence is 16 residues long. Germline V gene sequence: CDR1 MNHEY, CDR2 SVGAGI. With V trimmed by 2 bases and J by 3 bases, 6 bases remained unmatched. The DNA for the CDR3 is TGTGCCAGCAGTTACCCACGGACAGGGGGGGACACTGAAGCTTTCTTT. Its translation is CASSYPRTGGDTEAFF.

This clonotype was recorded once. The V call is TRBV9, the J call TRBJ2-5; TRBD2 matches 10 bases. The CDR3 runs 15 residues. Trimming took 4 bases from V and 1 from J; bases not matched to a gene: 4. Per germline, CDR1 SGDLS and CDR2 YYNGEE. CDR3 DNA sequence: TGTGCCAGCAGCTTCGGACTAGCGGTCCAAGAGACCCAGTACTTC. Amino acid sequence: CASSFGLAVQETQYF.

The sample holds a few counts of this clonotype. The genes are TRBV20-1 and TRBJ2-5; possibly TRBD2 for D (5 bases). This CDR3 has 15 residues. Trimming removed 4 bases at V and 5 bases at J, with 20 bases between. Germline V lookup: CDR1 DFQATT, CDR2 SNEGSKA (reference sequence). The CDR3 sequence: CSAILPGKFSETQYF. The CDR3 nucleotides read TGCAGTGCTATTCTCCCCGGGAAGTTCAGTGAGACCCAGTACTTC.

The chain combines TRBV5-4 with TRBJ2-2, with 7 bases lining up with TRBD2. Germline V CDR1 and CDR2: SGHNT, YYREEE (reference sequence). V gave up 3 bases and J gave up 6 bases; unmatched junction bases: 8. This CDR3 contains 15 residues. CDR3 amino acids: CASSWGGPPAGELFF. DNA for the CDR3: TGTGCCAGCAGCTGGGGGGGACCCCCGGCCGGGGAGCTGTTTTTT.